The 3 T cell receptor beta chains below come from one sample, sequenced in a study of T cells after yellow fever vaccination. TCRdb independently ran MiXCR on the 5' RACE reads; one entry per CDR3 protein. The sample includes about 360,000 distinct CDR3 sequences, about 6.2% of them seen just once. The sequencing used PBMCs, collected 5 days after the yellow fever booster vaccination. These receptor sequences come from a man younger than 45 who received the YFV17D yellow fever vaccine.

This chain uses TRBV12-3 or TRBV12-4 with TRBJ1-4; 8 bases align to TRBD1. Trimming took 6 bases from V and 5 from J; bases not matched to a gene: 8. CDR3 size: 15 residues. CDR3 DNA: TGTGCCAGCAGCCCGCGGGACAGGAAAAATGAAAAACTGTTTTTT. The encoded protein is CASSPRDRKNEKLFF.

This clonotype was observed at least ten times. This CDR3 is CASSFVAGEYEQYF. CDR3 in DNA: TGTGCCAGCAGCTTCGTAGCGGGAGAATACGAGCAGTACTTC. This chain connects TRBV7-2 to TRBJ2-7, with 9 positions matching TRBD2. With V trimmed by 3 bases and J by 4 bases, 4 bases remained unmatched. The CDR3 spans 14 residues. CDR1 and CDR2 (germline): SGHTA, FQGNSA.

This chain joins TRBV6-2 or TRBV6-3 and TRBJ2-7; tentatively, D is TRBD2 (6 bases). The length of the CDR3 is 15 residues. V lost 8 bases, J lost 0 bases, and 17 bases lay in between. Per germline, CDR1 MNHEY and CDR2 SVGEGT. CDR3 sequence (DNA): TGTGCCAGCCGGACTAACGGGACTCTCTCCTACGAGCAGTACTTC. Translation: CASRTNGTLSYEQYF.